Sequencing of this T cell receptor beta chain was carried out in a study of T cells in Graves' hyperthyroidism and ophthalmopathy (dated by TCRdb to between 2018 and 2021). Regarding the study in general: Peripheral blood samples were taken at the time of initial diagnosis, prior to any treatment. To identify TCR V-J signatures that set the groups apart, the researchers used a discovery cohort of about a hundred patients, made up of under 50 with Graves' ophthalmopathy and 57 with stable Graves' hyperthyroidism. Prospective prediction of ophthalmopathy was tested in an independent validation cohort of approximately 18 hyperthyroidism patients and approximately 17 patients who later progressed to ophthalmopathy. The 100 discovery patients were divided at random into training and test sets in a 7:3 ratio. The study also compared thyroid tissue and blood T-cell repertoires from more than five Graves' hyperthyroidism patients. After sampling, hyperthyroidism patients received methimazole starting at 30 mg daily, and ophthalmopathy patients received high-dose intravenous methylprednisolone. TCR Vbeta CDR3 sequencing of 135 peripheral blood samples (under 45 ophthalmopathy, 75 to 80 hyperthyroidism and around 17 progressor patients) is reported in the paper. Overall results and qualifications from the work: Blood samples also contained most of the expanded thyroid clonotypes (frequency above 0.001), which suggests that blood repertoires may reflect thyroid immune responses. A model built on a 13 V-J signature distinguished ophthalmopathy from stable hyperthyroidism, reaching 87.88% sensitivity and approximately 83% specificity in cross-validation and 80%/75% in testing. In validation, progression to ophthalmopathy was predicted by the model with about 70% sensitivity and about 72% specificity, a median of about 6 months before onset. Sample size was not statistically predetermined, and investigators were not blinded to group allocation.

This clonotype was counted at least ten times. Its target antigen remains unknown. No clone much larger than this one lies a single base away; base qualities are absent. CDR1 and CDR2, looked up from the germline V gene, are SQVTM and ANQGSEA. V is cut by 1 base and J by 5 bases, and the space between the germline ends is 11 bases. Its CDR3 holds 13 amino acids, cysteine through phenylalanine. CDR3 DNA only is kept here, 39 bases in frame from base 1. The TCR beta CDR3 regions were amplified from RNA transcripts. For the first round of RT-PCR on the TCR CDR3, the HTBI primer set was used together with the Qiagen OneStep RT-PCR kit. The libraries were constructed in a second round of multiplex PCR and then size-selected and purified. Paired-end sequencing of the libraries was performed with 100 bp reads on an Illumina HiSeq2000. On the authors' methods: SOAPnuke was used to process the raw data, removing reads that contained adapters or uncalled bases, had a mean Phred below 15, or lacked an exact match to the constant primer or identifier. High-quality paired reads were merged with COPE v1.2.5, and unique nucleotide sequences were defined as clonotypes. MiTCR v1.1 was used to align the clonotypes against IMGT TRBV, TRBD and TRBJ reference segments. Only V-J combinations with frequency above 0.0001, covering 99% to 99.2% of repertoires, were analysed. A TCS score was defined as the ratio between F50 (clonal expansion) and ExV (chaos), using BLOSUM62-based TCRdist between CDR3 peptides within each V-J. Welch's t-statistics and random forest reduced several hundred V-J features to fewer than 15, which were used in a naive Bayes classifier (R e1071). TCRdb handled the public reads itself, with Q25 trimming in fastp and clone calling in MiXCR, and kept productive beta chains. Under each unique CDR3 protein, matching rows form one entry showing the most common genes and DNA. These V and J calls derive from TCRdb rather than the authors' analysis. This sample has roughly 300,000 distinct CDR3 sequences in its table, and 15% to 20% of those were observed once. The ten largest clones represent under 55% of the sample.

A patient counted as having stable Graves' hyperthyroidism if no progression to ophthalmopathy occurred over 18 months of follow-up. Hyperthyroidism patients were newly diagnosed, had a disease duration of under 2 months, and were aged 18 to 65 years. Patients with uncontrolled infections, other autoimmune diseases, pregnancy or lactation were excluded. Clinical symptoms, serum thyroxine and TRAb, thyroid ultrasound, and orbital computed tomography formed the basis for the diagnoses. PBMCs were separated from around 9.1 ml of fresh peripheral blood using Ficoll-Paque density gradient centrifugation. Total RNA was extracted using Trizol reagent, and RNA quality was assessed on an Agilent 2100 Bioanalyzer.

Sequencing was carried out using blood. This receptor was identified in a woman aged 45-65 years with Graves' hyperthyroidism. The rearrangement combines TRBV29-1 with TRBJ1-1; the D gene remains uncertain. The DNA sequence follows: TGCAGCGTTGAAGGGCAGGCGGGGACTGAAGCTTTCTTT. The encoded protein is CSVEGQAGTEAFF. The full variable domain, with segments outside the CDR3 supplied by the reference TRBV29-1 and TRBJ1-1 proteins, appears as SAVISQKPSRDICQRGTSLTIQCQVDSQVTMMFWYRQQPGQSLTLIATANQGSEATYESGFVIDKFPISRPNLTFSTLTVSNMSPEDSSIYLCSVEGQAGTEAFFGQGTRLTVV.